One sample yielded the 23 T cell receptor beta chains listed below, sequenced in a study of blood T cell repertoires in COVID-19. Using immunoSEQ multiplex PCR, the repertoire was profiled, and TCRdb retains in-frame clones only, with some absent. The sample includes roughly 160,000 clones, around 86% of them seen just once. What was sequenced was peripheral blood. The receptors shown here come from a woman aged 80 or over with COVID-19, enrolled during active disease.

The rearrangement links TRBV4-3 to TRBJ1-2; weak D call: TRBD1 (5 bases). Germline CDR1 reads LGHNA; CDR2 reads YSLEER. Deletions cut 1 base from V and 8 bases from J, with 11 bases between. There are 13 residues in the CDR3. CDR3: CASSQVAGEGYTF. CDR3 DNA sequence: TGCGCCAGCAGCCAAGTTGCGGGGGAAGGCTACACCTTC.

This clone has more than one count but fewer than ten. This chain joins TRBV11-2 and TRBJ2-1; TRBD1 aligns across 7 bases. Trimming took 1 base from V and 1 from J; bases not matched to a gene: 4. CDR3 size: 16 residues. Germline-derived CDR1 and CDR2 are SGHAT and FQNNGV. CDR3 region: CASSLVTGVSYNEQFF. The DNA of the CDR3 is TGTGCCAGCAGCTTAGTAACAGGGGTGTCCTACAATGAGCAGTTCTTC.

The rearrangement links TRBV19 to TRBJ1-1; D is ambiguous. CDR3 length: 12 amino acids. From germline, CDR1 is LNHDA and CDR2 SQIVND (reference sequence). V lost 7 bases, J lost 1 base, and 7 bases lay in between. The CDR3 nucleotides are TGTGCCAGTATAACGGGGAACACTGAAGCTTTCTTT. It encodes CASITGNTEAFF.

The genes are TRBV11-2 and TRBJ2-7; D is uncertain. The germline CDR1 and CDR2 sequences are SGHAT and FQNNGV. CDR3 length: 11 residues. The V and J ends lost 5 bases and 2 bases respectively, with 4 bases between them. CDR3 region: CASSLTYEQYF. The CDR3 DNA reads TGTGCCAGCAGCCTAACCTACGAGCAGTACTTC.

The gene calls are TRBV6-5 and TRBJ2-7; 7 nucleotides agree with TRBD2. Germline V gene sequence: CDR1 MNHEY, CDR2 SVGAGI. There are 14 residues in the CDR3. J lost 7 bases, V lost 2 bases, and 8 bases had no gene match. CDR3 region: CASSYPAGAGEQYF. CDR3 coding DNA: TGTGCCAGCAGTTACCCCGCGGGAGCAGGGGAGCAGTACTTC.

As for this clone: This CDR3 is also generated by other DNA sequences in the sample. This rearrangement joins TRBV7-8 to TRBJ2-7; D call uncertain. Per the germline V gene, CDR1 is SGHVS and CDR2 is FQNEAQ. The CDR3 runs 12 residues. Trimming took off 1 base at V and 4 bases at J, with 5 bases between the two ends. The CDR3 sequence is CASSLVTYEQYF. DNA of the CDR3: TGTGCCAGCAGCTTAGTCACATACGAGCAGTACTTC.

CDR3 amino acids: CASSQQGAPNYGYTF. The CDR3 DNA reads as TGCGCCAGCAGCCAACAGGGGGCCCCTAACTATGGCTACACCTTC. The genes are TRBV4-3 and TRBJ1-2, with 8 bases identical to TRBD1. CDR1 is LGHNA and CDR2 is YSLEER in the germline V gene. The length of the CDR3 is 15 residues. V lost 2 bases and J lost 0; bases outside the gene matches: 2.

The J gene is TRBJ1-2, the V gene TRBV28; unclear D gene. Between the trimmed V and J ends, which lost 2 bases and 4 bases, there was a span of 5 bases. The CDR3 is 12 residues long. In germline, CDR1 is MDHEN, CDR2 SYDVKM. The CDR3 loop is CASSLRGYGYTF. In DNA form, the CDR3 reads TGTGCCAGCAGTTTAAGAGGCTATGGCTACACCTTC.

The chain employs TRBV7-9 and TRBJ1-4; D gene ambiguous. V lost 2 bases, J lost 15 bases, and 16 bases lay in between. Germline CDR1 reads SEHNR; CDR2 reads FQNEAQ (reference sequence). The CDR3 totals 13 residues. The CDR3 nucleotides are TGTGCCAGCAGCTTACCCCCGGGATTTACGATGTTTTTT. Amino acids: CASSLPPGFTMFF.

V gene TRBV5-6 combines with J gene TRBJ2-3; a weak D match, TRBD1 (6 bases). The V gene's germline CDR1 is SGHDT and CDR2 YYEEEE. Trimming removed 5 bases at V and 9 bases at J, with 16 bases between. The CDR3 spans 13 residues. The CDR3 region has the DNA TGTGCCAGCAGAAATTACAGGGCAACAACGCAGTATTTT. It codes for CASRNYRATTQYF.

V and J are TRBV7-3 and TRBJ1-1, with a weak D call TRBD1 (6 bases). V was pared by 5 bases and J by 1 base, with 11 bases between. Germline V gene sequence: CDR1 SGHTA, CDR2 FQGTGA. The CDR3 covers 14 residues. CDR3 loop: CASSVGHQNTEAFF. Written as DNA, the CDR3 is TGTGCCAGCAGCGTGGGACACCAGAACACTGAAGCTTTCTTT. The full variable domain, with the rest looked up from reference TRBV7-3 and TRBJ1-1, is GAGVSQTPSNKVTEKGKYVELRCDPISGHTALYWYRQSLGQGPEFLIYFQGTGAADDSGLPNDRFFAVRPEGSVSTLKIQRTERGDSAVYLCASSVGHQNTEAFFGQGTRLTVV.

The rearrangement uses TRBV5-4 and TRBJ1-2; 7 positions agree with TRBD1. CDR1 is SGHNT, CDR2 YYREEE, per germline (reference sequence). CDR3 length: 15 amino acids. J gave up 5 bases and V 3 bases, and 10 bases lay outside the gene matches. The CDR3 DNA reads as TGTGCCAGCAGCTCACAGGGGCCCCGATCTTATGGCTACACCTTC. Its translation: CASSSQGPRSYGYTF.

This chain links TRBV6-1 with TRBJ2-7; no clear D gene. There are 13 residues in the CDR3. The germline gives CDR1 MNHNS, CDR2 SASEGT. V lost 2 bases, J lost 3 bases, and 8 bases lay in between. CDR3 coding DNA: TGTGCCAGCAGTGAACCGGTTAGCTACGAGCAGTACTTC. As protein: CASSEPVSYEQYF.

The chain uses TRBV5-1 and TRBJ2-3; D gene unclear. Trimming took off 0 bases at V and 1 base at J, with 9 bases between the two ends. Germline V gene lookup returns CDR1 SGHRS and CDR2 YFSETQ. CDR3 length: 15 residues. CDR3 region: CASSLEIVGTDTQYF. In DNA form, the CDR3 reads TGCGCCAGCAGCTTGGAAATCGTTGGCACAGATACGCAGTATTTT.

CDR3 sequence (DNA): TGTGCCAGCAGCCCCCTTGGGGCCCGGACAGAGACCCAGTACTTC. It yields the protein CASSPLGARTETQYF. The genes are TRBV9 and TRBJ2-5; a weak D match, TRBD1 (5 bases). Trimming shortened V by 4 bases and J by 4 bases, and 17 bases separated the two germline ends. CDR3 length: 15 residues. Germline values: CDR1 SGDLS, CDR2 YYNGEE.

The CDR3 DNA sequence: TGCGCCAGCAGCTTGGATACTCCTCCTCAACAGCAGTTCTTC. Amino acids: CASSLDTPPQQQFF. This chain connects TRBV5-1 to TRBJ2-1; D uncertain. The CDR3 is made up of 14 amino acids. Trimming took 0 bases from V and 11 from J, leaving 15 bases between them. Germline values: CDR1 SGHRS, CDR2 YFSETQ.

This clone was seen a few times. V gene TRBV29-1 combines with J gene TRBJ1-1; D remains ambiguous. This CDR3 spans 13 amino acids. V was pared by 8 bases and J by 2 bases, with 15 bases between. CDR1 SQVTM and CDR2 ANQGSEA come from the germline V gene. In nucleotides, the CDR3 is TGCAGCTCGAGGGTGGAAGCTAACACTGAAGCTTTCTTT. It codes for CSSRVEANTEAFF.

This chain uses TRBV29-1 with TRBJ1-2, with a tentative D call TRBD1 (5 bases). V lost 3 bases, J lost 2 bases, and 10 bases lay in between. Germline CDR1 SQVTM, CDR2 ANQGSEA. The CDR3 is 13 amino acids. The CDR3 region has the DNA TGCAGCGTTGATGTGGCAGGGAACTATGGCTACACCTTC. This sequence encodes CSVDVAGNYGYTF.

The rearrangement joins TRBV7-2 to TRBJ1-1, with D possibly matching TRBD1 (6 bases). The germline CDR1 and CDR2 sequences are SGHTA and FQGNSA. The CDR3 has 14 residues. V lost 3 bases and J 0 bases, leaving 8 bases between the germline ends. CDR3: CASSFTGMNTEAFF. The DNA for the CDR3 is TGTGCCAGCAGCTTTACAGGGATGAACACTGAAGCTTTCTTT.

As regards this clone: At one end, the junction sequence differs from germline, possibly due to a read error. CDR3 residues: CASSYPSGEAFF. CDR3 nucleotides: TGTGCTAGCAGTTACCCGTCGGGTGAAGCTTTCTTT. The chain has TRBV6-5 and TRBJ1-1; D uncertain. Per germline, CDR1 MNHEY and CDR2 SVGAGI. The CDR3 sequence is 12 residues long.

This clone occurred once. This chain joins TRBV19 and TRBJ1-2; D gene uncertain. CDR1 and CDR2 from the germline V gene are LNHDA and SQIVND (reference sequence). The CDR3 loop spans 12 amino acids. Trimming removed 10 bases at V and 4 bases at J, with 13 bases between. CDR3 sequence (DNA): TGTGCCACCGGCGGCCTCTCCTATGGCTACACCTTC. The encoded protein is CATGGLSYGYTF.

CDR3 DNA sequence: TGTGCCAGCAGCGGGCGCAGGGGAGATACGCAGTATTTT. As protein: CASSGRRGDTQYF. The rearrangement uses TRBV3-1 (or the pseudogene TRBV3-2) and TRBJ2-3; maybe TRBD1 (6 bases). The germline V gene has CDR1 LGHDT and CDR2 YNNKEL (reference sequence). V gave up 5 bases and J gave up 5 bases, with 11 bases separating them. The CDR3 runs to 13 residues.

J is TRBJ1-4 and V is TRBV11-2; the match to TRBD1 covers 9 bases. Trimming took 1 base from V and 5 from J; bases not matched to a gene: 2. This CDR3 has 15 residues. Germline-derived CDR1 and CDR2 are SGHAT and FQNNGV. The CDR3 region has the DNA TGTGCCAGCAGCTTAGCAGGGACAGGGAATGAAAAACTGTTTTTT. Protein: CASSLAGTGNEKLFF.